This paragraph reports one T cell receptor beta chain. Method: immunoSEQ multiplex PCR; TCRdb's copy keeps in-frame clones and lacks some. The table has more than 55,000 clones, 75% to 90% seen once. This record comes from a study of T cell changes during pregnancy in multiple sclerosis. V dropped 4 bases and J dropped 2 bases, with 11 bases sitting between them. CDR1 is WSHSY and CDR2 is SAAADI in the germline V gene. CDR3 size: 14 residues. Sequenced material: peripheral blood, taken after pregnancy. V usage is TRBV10-2 and J usage is TRBJ2-5; D is ambiguous. This sequence was found in a female donor with multiple sclerosis, enrolled in a pregnancy study. CDR3 amino acids: CASSASSRQETQYF. In nucleotides, the CDR3 is TGCGCCAGCAGTGCCTCAAGCAGGCAAGAGACCCAGTACTTC.